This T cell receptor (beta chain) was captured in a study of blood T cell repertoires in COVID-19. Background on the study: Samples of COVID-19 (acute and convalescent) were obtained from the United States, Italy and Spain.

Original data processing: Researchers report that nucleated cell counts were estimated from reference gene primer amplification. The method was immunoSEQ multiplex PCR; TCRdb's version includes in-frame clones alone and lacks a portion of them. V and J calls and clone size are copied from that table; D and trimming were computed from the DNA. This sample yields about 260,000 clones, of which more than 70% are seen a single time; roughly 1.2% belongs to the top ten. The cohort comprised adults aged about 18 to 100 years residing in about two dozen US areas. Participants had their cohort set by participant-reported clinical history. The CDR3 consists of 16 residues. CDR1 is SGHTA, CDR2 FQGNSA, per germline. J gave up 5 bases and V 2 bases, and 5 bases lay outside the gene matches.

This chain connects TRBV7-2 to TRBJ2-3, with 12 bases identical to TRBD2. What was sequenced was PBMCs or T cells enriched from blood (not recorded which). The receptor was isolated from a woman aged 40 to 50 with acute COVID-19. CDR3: CASSLRRLAGVDTQYF. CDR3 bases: TGTGCCAGCAGCTTACGGCGACTAGCGGGAGTAGATACGCAGTATTTT.